The rows below give T cell receptor beta chains drawn from one sample of a study of cytomegalovirus exposure and HLA in healthy donors. Profiled with immunoSEQ multiplex PCR; TCRdb holds only in-frame clones, not every one. The data contain about 78,000 clones, over 70% of them singletons. The material sequenced was PBMCs. The source is a woman in her forties or fifties in good health and CMV-seropositive. CDR3s include the opening cysteine and the closing phenylalanine or tryptophan. The D gene is left open where the match is weak. Clone size is given for some rows only: seen once, a few or many times, or a class if the clone is expanded.

V gene	D gene	clone size	J gene	CDR3 DNA	CDR3 protein
TRBV7-9	.	.	TRBJ1-1	TGTGCCAGCAGCTTAGACAGGCTGAACACTGAAGCTTTCTTT	CASSLDRLNTEAFF
TRBV27	TRBD2	once	TRBJ2-7	TGTGCCAGCAGCCCTCCCACGGGGGGAACCTACGAGCAGTACTTC	CASSPPTGGTYEQYF
TRBV7-3	.	.	TRBJ2-3	TGTGCCAGCAGCTCCTCAGGGCCGGGCACAGATACGCAGTATTTT	CASSSSGPGTDTQYF
TRBV7-8	.	.	TRBJ1-5	TGTGCCAGCAGCCTCAGGGTTTCGGATCAGCCCCAGCATTTT	CASSLRVSDQPQHF
TRBV6-1	TRBD1	.	TRBJ2-2	TGTGCCAGCAAATTAACAGGGGACACCGGGGAGCTGTTTTTT	CASKLTGDTGELFF
TRBV27	.	.	TRBJ2-1	TGTGCCAGCAGTTTCCTTAACAATGAGCAGTTCTTC	CASSFLNNEQFF
TRBV5-6	.	.	TRBJ1-1	TGTGCCAGCAGCTTTGGCGGCAACCCAGAAGCTTTCTTT	CASSFGGNPEAFF
TRBV6-5	.	.	TRBJ1-5	TGTGCCAGCAGTTACCAGGGTTGGCGCAATCAGCCCCAGCATTTT	CASSYQGWRNQPQHF
TRBV15	TRBD1	.	TRBJ2-1	TGTGCCACCAGCGGCCCGGGACAGGGGGCGCGGGAGCAGTTCTTC	CATSGPGQGAREQFF
TRBV15	.	.	TRBJ2-3	TGTGCCACCAGCCGAGTGGGGGCGCAAAGATCAGATACGCAGTATTTT	CATSRVGAQRSDTQYF
TRBV7-2	.	.	TRBJ1-1	TGTGCCAGCAGGCTGATACATTATGAAGCTTTCTTT	CASRLIHYEAFF
TRBV6-4	TRBD1	.	TRBJ2-7	TGTGCCAGCAGTCGTAACCCGGGACAGGGCTACGAGCAGTACTTC	CASSRNPGQGYEQYF
TRBV5-1	TRBD2	.	TRBJ2-1	TGCGCCAGCAGCTCCGGGGATAGCGGGAGTGATGAGCAGTTCTTC	CASSSGDSGSDEQFF
TRBV5-4	.	.	TRBJ2-3	TGTGCCAGCAGCTTGGAGGTGGGAATGGGGGGAGATACGCAGTATTTT	CASSLEVGMGGDTQYF
TRBV19	TRBD1	.	TRBJ1-2	TGTGCCAGTAGTACGCCGACAGGGTTTTTGGACGGCTACACCTTC	CASSTPTGFLDGYTF
TRBV6-1	TRBD2	.	TRBJ2-5	TGTGCCAGCACGATCGAGATAGCGGGAGAGACCCAGTACTTC	CASTIEIAGETQYF
TRBV7-9	TRBD1	few	TRBJ1-6	TGTGCCAGCAGCTTACGAGGGACAGGGGGCCCAAATTCACCCCTCCACTTT	CASSLRGTGGPNSPLHF
TRBV2	.	.	TRBJ1-4	TGTGCCAGCAGTTCCACCGAACAGTATAATGAAAAACTGTTTTTT	CASSSTEQYNEKLFF
TRBV30	.	.	TRBJ2-5	TGTGCCTGGAGTGTGGGCAACCAAGAGACCCAGTACTTC	CAWSVGNQETQYF
TRBV15	TRBD1	.	TRBJ2-7	TGTGCCACCAGCCGATCCGGGACAGGGAATCACGAGCAGTACTTC	CATSRSGTGNHEQYF
TRBV5-1	TRBD2	.	TRBJ2-2	TGCGCCAGCAGCTTGGGAGTAAGCGGGGAGCTGTTTTTC	CASSLGVSGELFF
TRBV5-4	TRBD2	few	TRBJ2-1	TGTGCCAGCAGCAAGACTAGCGGGAGCACCTACAATGAGCAGTTCTTC	CASSKTSGSTYNEQFF
TRBV7-2	.	.	TRBJ1-3	TGTGCCAGCAGCTTAGGGGCCTCTGGAAACACCATATATTTT	CASSLGASGNTIYF
TRBV7-2	.	.	TRBJ2-3	TGTGCCAGCAGCTCGCGCAGGCATAGCGCGGTAGATACGCAGTATTTT	CASSSRRHSAVDTQYF
TRBV19	.	once	TRBJ1-1	TGTGCCAGTAGTAACCTCAGGAACATGAACACTGAAGCTTTCTTT	CASSNLRNMNTEAFF
TRBV5-6	.	.	TRBJ1-5	TGTGCCAGCAGCCACCGGGGGGGCAATCAGCCCCAGCATTTT	CASSHRGGNQPQHF
TRBV7-6	TRBD1	.	TRBJ1-4	TGTGCCAGCAGCTTGGGGTCGACAGGGGTCGGCAAAAATGAAAAACTGTTTTTT	CASSLGSTGVGKNEKLFF
TRBV5-1	.	few	TRBJ1-4	TGCGCCAGCAGCTCCGGACATTCTGGGAATGAAAAACTGTTTTTT	CASSSGHSGNEKLFF
TRBV19	.	.	TRBJ1-1	TGTGCCAGTACCCCGGGTACTGAAGCTTTCTTT	CASTPGTEAFF
TRBV6-1	.	.	TRBJ2-7	TGTGCCAGCAGAGGGGTACAAAGGGATCCCTACTTC	CASRGVQRDPYF
TRBV10-3	TRBD1	.	TRBJ2-7	TGTGCCATCAGCGGGACAGCTTACGAGCAGTACTTC	CAISGTAYEQYF
TRBV30	.	few	TRBJ1-2	TGTGCCTGGAGTGTAGGGGGAGGGGGAGGCTACACCTTC	CAWSVGGGGGYTF
TRBV12-2	.	.	TRBJ1-4	TGTGCAAGCGGAAGGAGGGCCCCTGGGCATACTAATGAAAAACTGTTTTTT	CASGRRAPGHTNEKLFF
TRBV5-4	TRBD2	.	TRBJ2-5	TGTGCCAGCAGCTTGGCTAGCGGGGAGGGGACCCAGTACTTC	CASSLASGEGTQYF
TRBV6-1	.	.	TRBJ1-2	TGTGCCAGCAGTCAAGCTTCTTATGGCTACACCTTC	CASSQASYGYTF
TRBV19	.	.	TRBJ1-1	TGTGCCAGTAGTACTACCGGGGCAGGGCGCGGGGACACTGAAGCTTTCTTT	CASSTTGAGRGDTEAFF
TRBV18	TRBD1	few	TRBJ1-2	TGTGCCAGCTCACCACTCGGGACAGACCTTAACTATGGCTACACCTTC	CASSPLGTDLNYGYTF
TRBV9	TRBD2	.	TRBJ2-1	TGTGCCAGCAGCGGAAAGGGACTAGCGGGGTACAATGAGCAGTTCTTC	CASSGKGLAGYNEQFF
TRBV27	.	.	TRBJ2-7	TGTGCCAGCAGTTTATTGGCGGGGGCGCGGAACGAGCAGTACTTC	CASSLLAGARNEQYF